Following are 6 T cell receptor beta chains from one sample sequenced in a study of Tregs in tolerant kidney transplant recipients. The protocol was immunoSEQ multiplex PCR, while the TCRdb copy is restricted to in-frame clones and leaves out a portion. Among 84,000 or so clones listed, 90% to 95% were seen once. Recipients received nonmyeloablative bone marrow transplants from related graft donors, with transient mixed chimerism. The sample in question was CD4+ T cells from blood (PBMCs), obtained 12 months after the transplant. The source of these receptors is a human patient who received a combined kidney and bone marrow transplant. Among the T cells, some may be from the graft donor.

The rearrangement uses TRBV4-1 and TRBJ2-4, with 12 positions matching TRBD2. Trimming took 1 base from V and 0 from J; bases not matched to a gene: 4. The CDR3 is 18 residues long. CDR1 is MGHRA, CDR2 YSYEKL, per germline. The CDR3 protein is CASSQGLAGAIAKNIQYF. In nucleotides, the CDR3 is TGCGCCAGCAGCCAAGGACTAGCGGGGGCCATAGCCAAAAACATTCAGTACTTC.

The rearrangement joins TRBV4-3 to TRBJ2-2, with 7 positions matching TRBD2. Germline values: CDR1 LGHNA, CDR2 YSLEER. V was pared by 9 bases and J by 5 bases, with 9 bases of the junction left unmatched. This CDR3 is built from 14 residues. The DNA for the CDR3 is TGCGCCAGTGCGGGGAGGGCCGGAACCGGGGAGCTGTTTTTT. Encoded protein: CASAGRAGTGELFF.

The CDR3 here is CASSLGHSGGASAKNIQYF. The CDR3 nucleotides are TGTGCCAGCAGTTTGGGACATAGCGGGGGGGCTTCGGCCAAAAACATTCAGTACTTC. The V gene is TRBV28, the J gene TRBJ2-4, with 11 bases aligning to TRBD2. Per the germline V gene, CDR1 is MDHEN and CDR2 is SYDVKM. Trimming removed 3 bases from V and 1 base from J; junction bases left unmatched: 11. The CDR3 covers 19 residues.

This clone was detected only once. V gene TRBV28 combines with J gene TRBJ1-2; no clear D gene. Trimming removed 8 bases from V and 6 bases from J, with 13 bases in between. CDR3 length equals 12 residues. Germline assignment: CDR1 MDHEN and CDR2 SYDVKM. Here the CDR3 DNA reads TGTGCCAGCCGAATCTCTAGTAATGGCTACACCTTC. Residues: CASRISSNGYTF.

This chain links TRBV4-1 with TRBJ2-3; the D is unclear. The germline V and J ends were trimmed by 4 bases and 3 bases, with 14 bases remaining between them. The CDR3 has 15 amino acids. The germline V gene has CDR1 MGHRA and CDR2 YSYEKL. CDR3 in amino acids: CASSLSPTPTDTQYF. CDR3 nucleotide sequence: TGCGCCAGCAGCCTTAGTCCGACACCAACAGATACGCAGTATTTT.

The chain joins TRBV16 to TRBJ1-5, with 9 bases identical to TRBD1. The germline gives CDR1 KGHSY, CDR2 FQNENV. The CDR3 has 15 residues. V lost 0 bases, J lost 5 bases, and 2 bases stayed unmatched. CDR3: CASSQSGQGHQPQHF. The CDR3 DNA is TGTGCCAGCAGCCAATCGGGACAGGGACATCAGCCCCAGCATTTT.